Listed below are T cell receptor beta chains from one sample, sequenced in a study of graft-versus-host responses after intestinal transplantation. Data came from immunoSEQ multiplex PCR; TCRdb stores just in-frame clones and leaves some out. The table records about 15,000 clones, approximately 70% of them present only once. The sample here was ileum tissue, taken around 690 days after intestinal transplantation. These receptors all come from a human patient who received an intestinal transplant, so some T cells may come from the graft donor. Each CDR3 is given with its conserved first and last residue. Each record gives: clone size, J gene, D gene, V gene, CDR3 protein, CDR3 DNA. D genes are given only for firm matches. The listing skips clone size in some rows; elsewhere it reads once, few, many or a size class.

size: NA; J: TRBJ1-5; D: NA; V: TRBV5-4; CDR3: CASSLGTNQPQHF; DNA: TGTGCCAGCAGCTTGGGGACCAATCAGCCCCAGCATTTT
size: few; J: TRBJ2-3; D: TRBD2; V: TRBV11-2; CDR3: CASTGGATTDTQYF; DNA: TGTGCCAGCACCGGGGGGGCAACCACAGATACGCAGTATTTT
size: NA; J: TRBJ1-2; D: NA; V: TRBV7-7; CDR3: CASSLGQVFLYGYTF; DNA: TGTGCCAGCAGCTTAGGGCAGGTTTTCCTCTATGGCTACACCTTC
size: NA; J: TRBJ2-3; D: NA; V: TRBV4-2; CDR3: CASSQDRDRPGPDTQYF; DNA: TGTGCCAGCAGCCAAGATAGAGACCGACCTGGCCCAGATACGCAGTATTTT
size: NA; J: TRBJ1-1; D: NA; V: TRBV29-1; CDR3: CSVGTSMNTEAFF; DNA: TGCAGCGTTGGGACGTCGATGAACACTGAAGCTTTCTTT
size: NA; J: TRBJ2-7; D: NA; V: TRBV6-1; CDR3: CASSEAADYEQYF; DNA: TGTGCCAGCAGTGAAGCGGCGGATTACGAGCAGTACTTC
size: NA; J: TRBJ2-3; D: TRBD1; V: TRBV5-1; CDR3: CASSLEQGAIDTQYF; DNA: TGCGCCAGCAGCTTGGAACAGGGGGCGATAGATACGCAGTATTTT
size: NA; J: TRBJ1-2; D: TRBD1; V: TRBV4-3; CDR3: CASSQDRGEGAFGYTF; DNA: TGCGCCAGCAGCCAAGATCGCGGTGAGGGGGCATTTGGCTACACCTTC
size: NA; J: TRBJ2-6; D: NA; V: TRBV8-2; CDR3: CGKNSRITQRRANVLTF; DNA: TGTGGCAAAAATAGTAGGATAACACAAAGGCGGGCCAACGTCCTGACTTTC
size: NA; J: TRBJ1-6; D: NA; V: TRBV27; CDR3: CASSFRGPVRSPLHF; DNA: TGTGCCAGCAGTTTTCGGGGTCCGGTAAGGTCACCCCTCCACTTT
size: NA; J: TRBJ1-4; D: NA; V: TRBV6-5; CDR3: CASSYGRGDEKLFF; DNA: TGTGCCAGCAGTTACGGCCGGGGGGATGAAAAACTGTTTTTT
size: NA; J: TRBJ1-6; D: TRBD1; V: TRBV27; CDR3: CASSLKTGGNSPLHF; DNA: TGTGCCAGCAGTTTAAAAACAGGGGGGAATTCACCCCTCCACTTT
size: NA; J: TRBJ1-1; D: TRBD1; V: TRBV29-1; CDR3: CSARQGNTEAFF; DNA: TGCAGCGCTCGACAGGGGAACACTGAAGCTTTCTTT
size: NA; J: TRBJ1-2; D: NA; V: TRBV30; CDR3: CAWTPLGNYGYTF; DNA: TGTGCCTGGACTCCCCTCGGGAACTATGGCTACACCTTC
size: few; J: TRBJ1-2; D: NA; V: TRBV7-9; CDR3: CASTREGETGYTF; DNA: TGTGCCAGCACCAGGGAGGGAGAGACTGGCTACACCTTC
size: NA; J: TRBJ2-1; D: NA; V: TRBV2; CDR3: CASTLTAGHNEQFF; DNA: TGTGCCAGCACATTGACAGCTGGACACAATGAGCAGTTCTTC